The sequence of this T cell receptor (beta chain) was determined in a study of OX40 agonist ivuxolimab in advanced cancers. The overall study: Patients undergoing dose escalation presented with hepatocellular carcinoma, melanoma, renal cell or head and neck cancer.

The method was immunoSEQ multiplex PCR; TCRdb's version includes in-frame clones alone and lacks a portion of them. The sample contains more than 100,000 clones, roughly nine tenths of which appear only once. This TCR was sampled from an adult with an advanced solid tumor such as melanoma, head and neck, liver or kidney cancer. The material sequenced was CD4+ or CD8+ T cells sorted from blood, taken in a trial of the OX40 agonist ivuxolimab.

Here the CDR3 DNA reads TGCGCCAGCAGCGCCCAGACAGGGGACACTGAAGCTTTCTTT. It encodes CASSAQTGDTEAFF. This chain joins TRBV4-1 and TRBJ1-1; TRBD1 aligns across 8 bases. Germline V gives CDR1 MGHRA, CDR2 YSYEKL. The CDR3 runs 14 residues. J lost 3 bases, V lost 5 bases, and 5 bases had no gene match.